A single sample gave rise to the 5 T cell receptor beta chains below, sequenced in a study of blood T cell repertoires in COVID-19. TCRdb's table, derived via immunoSEQ multiplex PCR, lists solely in-frame clones and lacks some. The sample records about 140,000 clones, 80% to 90% being singletons. Material: peripheral blood. All receptors come from a woman between 35 and 50 years old with acute or convalescent COVID-19.

V is TRBV27 and J is TRBJ1-2; D may be TRBD1 (6 bases). The V gene's germline CDR1 is MNHEY and CDR2 SMNVEV (reference sequence). The CDR3 runs to 14 residues. V lost 5 bases to trimming and J lost 4 bases, with 14 bases between them. The CDR3 region has the DNA TGTGCCAGCAGTACAGGGATGGCTAGCTATGGCTACACCTTC. It translates to CASSTGMASYGYTF.

The chain is built from TRBV13 and TRBJ2-3; 8 nucleotides line up with TRBD2. Germline lookup yields CDR1 PRHDT and CDR2 FYEKMQ (reference sequence). V lost 1 base to trimming and J lost 1 base; unmatched junction nucleotides: 1. This CDR3 comprises 15 residues. This chain's CDR3 is CASSLDGGGTDTQYF. CDR3 bases: TGTGCCAGCAGCTTAGACGGGGGGGGCACAGATACGCAGTATTTT.

The chain employs TRBV28 and TRBJ1-5; TRBD1 aligns across 9 bases. J lost 2 bases, V lost 6 bases, and 5 bases had no gene match. This CDR3 is 15 amino acids long. Germline loops: CDR1 MDHEN, CDR2 SYDVKM. CDR3 nucleotide sequence: TGTGCCAGCAGCCCGGGACAGGGTCGCAATCAGCCCCAGCATTTT. Encoded protein: CASSPGQGRNQPQHF.

The V call is TRBV19, the J call TRBJ2-4; TRBD1 matches at 10 bases. Germline CDR1 is LNHDA and CDR2 is SQIVND (reference sequence). The CDR3 is 14 residues long. With 7 bases clipped from V and 8 bases from J, the junction kept 8 bases outside the gene matches. The CDR3 bases are TGTGCCAGTACTAATGGACAGGGGGGATACATTCAGTACTTC. Its protein product is CASTNGQGGYIQYF.

This chain connects TRBV9 to TRBJ2-3; TRBD2 agrees at 11 bases. The junction had 5 bases not matched to a gene; V was cut back by 4 bases and J by 4 bases. The CDR3 has 15 residues. Per the germline V gene, CDR1 is SGDLS and CDR2 is YYNGEE. The DNA for the CDR3 is TGTGCCAGCAGCATTAGGACTAGCGGGCCAGATACGCAGTATTTT. The encoded protein is CASSIRTSGPDTQYF.